This is a list of T cell receptor beta chains from one sample in a study of cytomegalovirus exposure and HLA in healthy donors. TCRdb keeps only in-frame clones here, not all; method: immunoSEQ multiplex PCR. The sample records about 170,000 clones, roughly 80% being singletons. Sequencing was done on a sample of PBMCs. These receptors were obtained from a man aged 30 to 39 in good health and CMV-seropositive. Both conserved end residues are part of each CDR3. Fields, in order: V gene, clone size, J gene, D gene, CDR3 length, CDR3 DNA, CDR3 protein. D genes are given only for firm matches. Size tells how often a clone was seen (once, few, many) or the class of an expanded clone, and some rows leave it out.

>TRBV5-4|NA|TRBJ2-4|TRBD2|15
TGTGCCAGCTGCCAGGTGACTAGCGGGAGAAACATTCAGTACTTC
CASCQVTSGRNIQYF
>TRBV19|few|TRBJ2-7|NA|16
TGTGCCAGTAGTATAATAATGGGGACACCCGCCTACGAGCAGTACTTC
CASSIIMGTPAYEQYF
>TRBV10-1|NA|TRBJ2-7|TRBD2|14
TGCGCCAGCAGTCCTGGACTAGCGGGGGACCAGCAGTACTTC
CASSPGLAGDQQYF
>TRBV6-4|NA|TRBJ2-3|TRBD2|15
TGTGCCAGCAGTGGATCGGGAGGGAGCACAGATACGCAGTATTTT
CASSGSGGSTDTQYF
>TRBV27|few|TRBJ1-2|TRBD1|15
TGTGCCAGCAGTTCCTCTGAGACAGGGAGCTATGGCTACACCTTC
CASSSSETGSYGYTF
>TRBV12-5|NA|TRBJ2-5|NA|13
TGTGCTAGTGGGGACAGCGGCCAAGAGACCCAGTACTTC
CASGDSGQETQYF
>TRBV5-4|NA|TRBJ2-6|NA|17
TGTGCCAGCAGCTTGGAAGACAGTAGCTCTGGGGCCAACGTCCTGACTTTC
CASSLEDSSSGANVLTF
>TRBV12-5|NA|TRBJ2-1|TRBD1|14
TGTGCTAGTACGGGACAGGGACCCTCGAATGAGCAGTTCTTC
CASTGQGPSNEQFF
>TRBV6-5|NA|TRBJ2-1|TRBD1|16
TGTGCCAGCAGTTCGAACAGGGGCCTGTCCTACAATGAGCAGTTCTTC
CASSSNRGLSYNEQFF
>TRBV18|NA|TRBJ1-2|NA|14
TGTGCCAGCTCACCGGAGGCCAGTCTTAGCGGCTACACCTTC
CASSPEASLSGYTF
>TRBV7-9|NA|TRBJ2-7|TRBD2|16
TGTGCCAGCAGCACCCTGACTAGCGGGAGAACGTACGAGCAGTACTTC
CASSTLTSGRTYEQYF
>TRBV6-1|NA|TRBJ1-6|TRBD1|14
TGTGCCAGCAGCCGGGACAGGGGCGATTCACCCCTCCACTTT
CASSRDRGDSPLHF
>TRBV11-3|NA|TRBJ2-3|TRBD2|16
TGTGCCAGCAGTTATAGCGGGGTGGGGGTGAAAGATACGCAGTATTTT
CASSYSGVGVKDTQYF
>TRBV4-1|NA|TRBJ2-3|TRBD1|18
TGCGCCAGCAGCCAAGATCGGGACAGGCTTCGAACTGAGGATACGCAGTATTTT
CASSQDRDRLRTEDTQYF
>TRBV6-4|NA|TRBJ1-2|NA|11
TGTGCCAGCCGGGTGGACTATGGCTACACCTTC
CASRVDYGYTF
>TRBV5-1|NA|TRBJ1-1|NA|15
TGCGCCAGCAGCGTGGCGGGAGCGGTGAACACTGAAGCTTTCTTT
CASSVAGAVNTEAFF
>TRBV9|NA|TRBJ1-2|TRBD1|16
TGTGCCAGCAGCCCTTCTCCCACAGGGGGCAACTATGGCTACACCTTC
CASSPSPTGGNYGYTF
>TRBV6-5|few|TRBJ1-2|NA|14
TGTGCCAGCAGTTACTTGCGTTCTAACTATGGCTACACCTTC
CASSYLRSNYGYTF
>TRBV6-5|once|TRBJ1-6|NA|14
TGTGCCAGCAGTAGAAGGGGGAAGAATTCACCCCTCCACTTT
CASSRRGKNSPLHF
>TRBV6-5|NA|TRBJ1-1|NA|14
TGTGCCAGCAGCCCGGACAGTTTGAACACTGAAGCTTTCTTT
CASSPDSLNTEAFF
>TRBV28|NA|TRBJ2-7|NA|15
TGTGCCAGCAGTTTACCAGGGATCCTTACCTACGAGCAGTACTTC
CASSLPGILTYEQYF
>TRBV6-5|once|TRBJ1-2|NA|16
TGTGCCAGCAGTTACGACCGGGCCCGGGGTCGCCATGGCTACACCTTC
CASSYDRARGRHGYTF
>TRBV5-8|NA|TRBJ2-1|TRBD2|15
TGTGCCAGCAGCAAGAACCTAGCGGGAGGAAGCGAGCAGTTCTTC
CASSKNLAGGSEQFF
>TRBV7-2|NA|TRBJ2-5|NA|15
TGTGCCAGCAGCCTTGGGGGGGCGCTTCAAGAGACCCAGTACTTC
CASSLGGALQETQYF
>TRBV2|NA|TRBJ1-2|NA|13
TGTGCCAGAAACAGGCGGAGTTACTATGGCTACACCTTC
CARNRRSYYGYTF
>TRBV5-1|NA|TRBJ1-1|NA|15
TGCGCCAGCAGCTCCCGGCAGGGGACGAGCACTGAAGCTTTCTTT
CASSSRQGTSTEAFF
>TRBV27|NA|TRBJ1-2|NA|13
TGTGCCAGCAGTTCCTCTCAGGGTTATGGCTACACCTTC
CASSSSQGYGYTF
>TRBV5-8|NA|TRBJ2-3|TRBD2|14
TGTGCCAGCAGCTTGGGACTAGCGACAGATACGCAGTATTTT
CASSLGLATDTQYF
>TRBV5-1|NA|TRBJ2-5|TRBD2|15
TGCGCCAGCAGCTCCGGGACTAGCGGGAAGGAGACCCAGTACTTC
CASSSGTSGKETQYF
>TRBV6-1|NA|TRBJ1-5|NA|14
TGTGCCAGCAGTGAAGCGGGGGGTCTCGTGCCCCAGCATTTT
CASSEAGGLVPQHF
>TRBV7-3|NA|TRBJ1-3|TRBD1|21
TGTGCCAGCAGCCTCCCCTTTCGGGACAGGGCACTTTTTAGCTCTGGAAACACCATATATTTT
CASSLPFRDRALFSSGNTIYF
>TRBV29-1|NA|TRBJ2-2|NA|14
TGCAGCGTTGAGGAGGGTAGGAGCACCGGGGAGCTGTTTTTT
CSVEEGRSTGELFF
>TRBV2|NA|TRBJ2-3|TRBD1|18
TGTGCCAGCAGTGTGAGGGACAGGGGAGGTTTAGGCACAGATACGCAGTATTTT
CASSVRDRGGLGTDTQYF
>TRBV4-3|few|TRBJ2-3|TRBD2|17
TGCGCCAGCAGTCGTGTAGCGGGGGGCCCGACCACAGATACGCAGTATTTT
CASSRVAGGPTTDTQYF
>TRBV4-2|NA|TRBJ2-7|TRBD2|16
TGTGCCAGCAGCCAAGATCTTGGCGGGGGGGCCTACGAGCAGTACTTT
CASSQDLGGGAYEQYF
>TRBV2|few|TRBJ2-5|NA|12
TGTGCCAGCAGTGCCCTACAAGAGACCCAGTACTTC
CASSALQETQYF
>TRBV6-1|NA|TRBJ1-1|TRBD1|15
TGTGCCAGCAGTGGGGACAGGGGGAAGAACACTGAAGCTTTCTTT
CASSGDRGKNTEAFF
>TRBV1|once|TRBJ1-2|NA|14
TGCACCAGCAGCCAAGGTCCTGGGTGGAGTGGCTACACCTTC
CTSSQGPGWSGYTF
>TRBV4-1|once|TRBJ2-3|NA|14
TGCGCCAGCAGCCCCGGACAGACCACAGATACGCAGTATTTT
CASSPGQTTDTQYF
>TRBV4-2|NA|TRBJ2-2|TRBD2|17
TGTGCCAGCAGCCGCCGACTAGCGGGAGTAGTTACCGGGGAGCTGTTTTTT
CASSRRLAGVVTGELFF
>TRBV7-9|once|TRBJ1-1|TRBD1|16
TGTGCCAGCAGCCTATGGGCCGGACAGGGAGACACTGAAGCTTTCTTT
CASSLWAGQGDTEAFF
>TRBV27|few|TRBJ2-2|NA|12
TGTGCCAGCAGTTTAGAGACCGGGGAGCTGTTTTTT
CASSLETGELFF
>TRBV4-2|NA|TRBJ2-7|TRBD2|16
TGTGCCAGCAGCCAAGGTGCTAGCGGAGGTGCCTACGAGCAGTACTTC
CASSQGASGGAYEQYF
>TRBV6-6|NA|TRBJ2-2|TRBD1|16
TGTGCCAGCCAGCCTCGAAGACAGGGGGGCCCCGGGGAGCTGTTTTTT
CASQPRRQGGPGELFF
>TRBV6-5|few|TRBJ1-2|NA|14
TGTGCCAGCAGTCCCTCCCTTCGACAGGATGGCTACACCTTC
CASSPSLRQDGYTF
>TRBV9|NA|TRBJ2-2|TRBD2|18
TGTGCCAGCAGCTCTTCACTAGCGGGAGCGGTAAAAACCGGGGAGCTGTTTTTT
CASSSSLAGAVKTGELFF
>TRBV7-9|NA|TRBJ1-2|NA|16
TGTGCCAGCAGCCTCCCCGGGGCCCACAGGGATCATGGCTACACCTTC
CASSLPGAHRDHGYTF
>TRBV28|NA|TRBJ2-5|TRBD2|14
TGTGCCAGCAGCCTAACTAGCGGAAGGGGGACCCAGTACTTC
CASSLTSGRGTQYF
>TRBV6-5|NA|TRBJ1-2|NA|13
TGTGCCAGCACCCGAGATCTTAACTATGGCTACACCTTC
CASTRDLNYGYTF